This T cell receptor (beta chain) was captured in a study of T cell repertoires in cytomegalovirus infection. Study background: It was recently identified HLA-C-restricted and well-studied HLA-B-restricted CMV epitopes that the study used. Study results and limitations: Individuals carrying CMV plus the relevant HLA were identified by cumulative frequency of public TCR beta families. In two of eight donors, the top clonotype was HLA-C-restricted CMV-specific.

Points on this clonotype: Antigen unknown.

This CDR3 has 18 amino acids. Germline CDR1 reads SGHAT; CDR2 reads FQDESV (reference sequence). V shed 4 bases, J shed 2 bases, and the junction held 10 bases outside the gene matches. Via MiXCR, TCRdb re-called the reads, giving one row per CDR3 protein. The sample has approximately 910,000 distinct CDR3 sequences, 31% seen once. This specimen was cultured CD8+ T cells from PBMCs, taken from culture after CMV antigen stimulation. The chain links TRBV11-1 to TRBJ2-2; 10 bases are shared with TRBD2. This clonotype was sampled from a human donor in good health (CMV status not recorded). Some clones in this sample may be carry-over from other donors' samples. The CDR3 DNA follows: TGTGCCAGCAGCTGGTGGGCTAGCGGGGGTCCTAACACCGGGGAGCTGTTTTTT. Protein sequence: CASSWWASGGPNTGELFF.